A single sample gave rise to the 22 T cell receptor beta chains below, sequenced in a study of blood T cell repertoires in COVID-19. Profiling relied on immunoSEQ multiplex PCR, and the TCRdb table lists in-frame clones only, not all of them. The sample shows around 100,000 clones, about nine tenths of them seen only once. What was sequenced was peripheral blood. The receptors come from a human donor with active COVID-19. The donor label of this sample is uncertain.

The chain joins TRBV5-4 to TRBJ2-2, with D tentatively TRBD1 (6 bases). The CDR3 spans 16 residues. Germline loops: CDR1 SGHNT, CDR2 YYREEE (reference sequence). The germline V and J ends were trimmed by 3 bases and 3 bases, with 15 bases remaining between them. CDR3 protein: CASSWNQGSDTGELFF. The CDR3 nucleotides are TGTGCCAGCAGCTGGAACCAGGGGTCGGACACCGGGGAGCTGTTTTTT.

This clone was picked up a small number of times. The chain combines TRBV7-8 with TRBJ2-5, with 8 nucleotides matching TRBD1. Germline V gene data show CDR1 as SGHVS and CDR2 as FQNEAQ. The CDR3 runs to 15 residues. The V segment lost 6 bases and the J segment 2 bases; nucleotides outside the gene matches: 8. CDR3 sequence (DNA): TGTGCCAGCAGAGAAGGGACAGGCCTTCAAGAGACCCAGTACTTC. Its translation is CASREGTGLQETQYF.

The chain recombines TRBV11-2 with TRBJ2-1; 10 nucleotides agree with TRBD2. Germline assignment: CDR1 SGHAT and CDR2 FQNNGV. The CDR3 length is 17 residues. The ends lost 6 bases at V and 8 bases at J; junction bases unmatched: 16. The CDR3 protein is CASSFDGLAGVHDEQFF. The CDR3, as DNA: TGTGCCAGCAGTTTCGATGGGCTAGCGGGGGTACACGATGAGCAGTTCTTC. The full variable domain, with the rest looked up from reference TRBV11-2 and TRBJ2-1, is EAGVAQSPRYKIIEKRQSVAFWCNPISGHATLYWYQQILGQGPKLLIQFQNNGVVDDSQLPKDRFSAERLKGVDSTLKIQPAKLEDSAVYLCASSFDGLAGVHDEQFFGPGTRLTVL.

The CDR3 DNA follows: TGTGCCAGCAGCCTACTTCCACTAGCGGGGGATTCCTACGAGCAGTACTTC. Protein product: CASSLLPLAGDSYEQYF. The rearrangement links TRBV4-2 to TRBJ2-7; 11 positions agree with TRBD2. V was pared by 4 bases and J by 1 base, with 9 bases of the junction left unmatched. Germline-derived CDR1 and CDR2 are LGHNA and YNFKEQ. The CDR3 loop spans 17 amino acids.

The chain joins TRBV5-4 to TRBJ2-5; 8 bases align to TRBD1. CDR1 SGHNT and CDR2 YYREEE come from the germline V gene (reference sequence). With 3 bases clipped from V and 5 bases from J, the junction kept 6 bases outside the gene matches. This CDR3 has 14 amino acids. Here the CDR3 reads CASSWGQVEETQYF. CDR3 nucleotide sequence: TGTGCCAGCAGCTGGGGACAGGTTGAGGAGACCCAGTACTTC.

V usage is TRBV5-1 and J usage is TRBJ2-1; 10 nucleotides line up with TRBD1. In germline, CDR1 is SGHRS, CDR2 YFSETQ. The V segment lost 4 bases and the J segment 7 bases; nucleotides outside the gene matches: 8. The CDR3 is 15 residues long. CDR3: CASSLRQGAQNEQFF. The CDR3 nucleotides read TGCGCCAGCAGCCTCCGACAGGGGGCTCAAAATGAGCAGTTCTTC.

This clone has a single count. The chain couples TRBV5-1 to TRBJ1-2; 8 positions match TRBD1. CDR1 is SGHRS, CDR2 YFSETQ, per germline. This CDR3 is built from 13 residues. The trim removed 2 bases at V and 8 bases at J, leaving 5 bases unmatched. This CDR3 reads CASSFDRGHGYTF. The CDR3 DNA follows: TGCGCCAGCAGCTTCGACAGGGGACACGGCTACACCTTC.

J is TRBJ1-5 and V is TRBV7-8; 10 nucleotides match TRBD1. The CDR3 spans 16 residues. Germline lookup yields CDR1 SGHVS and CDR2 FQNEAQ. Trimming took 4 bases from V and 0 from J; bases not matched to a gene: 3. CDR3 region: CASSYRDRGSNQPQHF. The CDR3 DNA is TGTGCCAGCAGCTACCGGGACAGGGGTAGCAATCAGCCCCAGCATTTT. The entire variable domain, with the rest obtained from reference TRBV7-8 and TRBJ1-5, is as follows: GAGVSQSPRYKVAKRGQDVALRCDPISGHVSLFWYQQALGQGPEFLTYFQNEAQLDKSGLPSDRFFAERPEGSVSTLKIQRTQQEDSAVYLCASSYRDRGSNQPQHFGDGTRLSIL.

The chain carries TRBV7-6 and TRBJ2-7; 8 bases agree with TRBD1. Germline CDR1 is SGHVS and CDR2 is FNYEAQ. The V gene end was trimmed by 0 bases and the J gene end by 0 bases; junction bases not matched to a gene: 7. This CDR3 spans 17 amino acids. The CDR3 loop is CASSLAPGQGSSYEQYF. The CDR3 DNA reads TGTGCCAGCAGCTTAGCCCCTGGACAGGGAAGCTCCTACGAGCAGTACTTC. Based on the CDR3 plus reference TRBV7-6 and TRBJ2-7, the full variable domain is GAGVSQSPRYKVTKRGQDVALRCDPISGHVSLYWYRQALGQGPEFLTYFNYEAQQDKSGLPNDRFSAERPEGSISTLTIQRTEQRDSAMYRCASSLAPGQGSSYEQYFGPGTRLTVT.

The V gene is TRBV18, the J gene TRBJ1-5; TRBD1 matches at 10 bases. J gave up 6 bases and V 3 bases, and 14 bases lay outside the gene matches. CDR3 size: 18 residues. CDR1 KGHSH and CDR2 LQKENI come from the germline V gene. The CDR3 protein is CASSPSKSRTGGGQPQHF. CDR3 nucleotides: TGTGCCAGCTCACCCTCGAAGAGTCGGACAGGGGGAGGTCAGCCCCAGCATTTT.

This chain's CDR3 is CASSARQDGETQYF. For the CDR3, the DNA is TGTGCCAGCAGCGCTCGACAGGACGGAGAGACCCAGTACTTC. This sequence joins TRBV7-9 and TRBJ2-5, with D tentatively TRBD1 (6 bases). V was trimmed by 5 bases and J by 4 bases, leaving 14 bases between them. The CDR3 is made up of 14 amino acids. CDR1 SEHNR and CDR2 FQNEAQ come from the germline V gene (reference sequence).

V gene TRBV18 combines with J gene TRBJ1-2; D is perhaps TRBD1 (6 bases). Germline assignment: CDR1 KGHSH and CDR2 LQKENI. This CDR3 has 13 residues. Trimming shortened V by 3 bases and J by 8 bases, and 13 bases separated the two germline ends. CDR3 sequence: CASSPLGAEGYTF. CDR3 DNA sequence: TGTGCCAGCTCACCGCTGGGGGCGGAGGGCTACACCTTC.

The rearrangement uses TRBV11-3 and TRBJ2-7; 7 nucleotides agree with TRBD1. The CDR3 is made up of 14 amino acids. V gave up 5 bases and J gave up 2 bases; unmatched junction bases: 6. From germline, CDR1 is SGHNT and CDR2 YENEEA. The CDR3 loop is CASSQTGMAYEQYF. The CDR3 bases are TGTGCCAGCAGCCAGACAGGGATGGCCTACGAGCAGTACTTC.

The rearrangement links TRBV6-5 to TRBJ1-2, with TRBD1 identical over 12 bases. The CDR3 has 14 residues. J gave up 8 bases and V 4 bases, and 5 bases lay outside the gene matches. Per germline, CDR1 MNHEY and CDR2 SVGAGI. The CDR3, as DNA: TGTGCCAGCAGTTGGGGACAGGGGGCTGGCGGCTACACCTTC. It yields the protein CASSWGQGAGGYTF.

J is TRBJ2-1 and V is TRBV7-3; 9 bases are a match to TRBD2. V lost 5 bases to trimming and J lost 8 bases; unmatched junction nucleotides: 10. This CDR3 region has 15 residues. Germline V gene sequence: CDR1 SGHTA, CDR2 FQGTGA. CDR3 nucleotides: TGTGCCAGCAGCCCTACGGGGACTAGCAGCGATGAGCAGTTCTTC. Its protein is CASSPTGTSSDEQFF.

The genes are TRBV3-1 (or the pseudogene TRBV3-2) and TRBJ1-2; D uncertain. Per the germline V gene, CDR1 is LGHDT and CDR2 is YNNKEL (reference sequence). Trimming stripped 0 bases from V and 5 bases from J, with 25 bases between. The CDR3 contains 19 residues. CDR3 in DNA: TGTGCCAGCAGCCAAGAGGGCGTCATGCCCGGGATTGGGATGTATGGCTACACCTTC. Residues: CASSQEGVMPGIGMYGYTF.

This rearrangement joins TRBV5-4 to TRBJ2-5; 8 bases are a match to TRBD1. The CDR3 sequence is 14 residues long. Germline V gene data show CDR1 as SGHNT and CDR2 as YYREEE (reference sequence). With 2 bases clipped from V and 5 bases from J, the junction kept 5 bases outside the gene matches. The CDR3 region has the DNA TGTGCCAGCAGCTTACAGGGGGAAGAGGAGACCCAGTACTTC. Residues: CASSLQGEEETQYF.

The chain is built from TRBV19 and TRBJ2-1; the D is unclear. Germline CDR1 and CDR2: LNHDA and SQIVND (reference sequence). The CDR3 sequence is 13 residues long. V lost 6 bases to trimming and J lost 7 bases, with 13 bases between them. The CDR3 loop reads CASSPSPGNEQFF. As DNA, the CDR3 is TGTGCCAGTAGCCCTTCCCCCGGGAATGAGCAGTTCTTC.

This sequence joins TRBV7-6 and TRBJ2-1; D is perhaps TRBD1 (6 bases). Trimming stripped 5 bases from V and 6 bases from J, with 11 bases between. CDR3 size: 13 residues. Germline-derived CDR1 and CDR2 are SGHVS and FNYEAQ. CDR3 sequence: CASSRGQPNEQFF. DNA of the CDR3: TGTGCCAGCAGCCGCGGACAGCCCAATGAGCAGTTCTTC.

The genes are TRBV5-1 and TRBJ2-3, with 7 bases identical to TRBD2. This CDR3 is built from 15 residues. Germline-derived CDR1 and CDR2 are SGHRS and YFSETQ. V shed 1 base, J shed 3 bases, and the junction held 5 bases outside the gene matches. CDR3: CASSLRGVGTDTQYF. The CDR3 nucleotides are TGCGCCAGCAGCTTGCGGGGGGTGGGAACAGATACGCAGTATTTT.

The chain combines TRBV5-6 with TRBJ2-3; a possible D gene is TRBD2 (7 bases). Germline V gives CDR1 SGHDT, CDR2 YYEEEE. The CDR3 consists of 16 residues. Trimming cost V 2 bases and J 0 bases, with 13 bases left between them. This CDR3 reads CASSFLRGASTDTQYF. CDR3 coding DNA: TGTGCCAGCAGCTTCCTACGGGGGGCTAGCACAGATACGCAGTATTTT.

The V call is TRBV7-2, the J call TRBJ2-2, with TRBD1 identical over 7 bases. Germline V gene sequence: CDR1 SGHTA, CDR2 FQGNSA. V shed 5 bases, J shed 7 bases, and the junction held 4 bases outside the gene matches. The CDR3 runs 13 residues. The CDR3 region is CASSRRTGGELFF. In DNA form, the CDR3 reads TGTGCCAGCAGCCGTCGGACAGGCGGGGAGCTGTTTTTT. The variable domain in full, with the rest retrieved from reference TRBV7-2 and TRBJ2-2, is GAGVSQSPSNKVTEKGKDVELRCDPISGHTALYWYRQSLGQGLEFLIYFQGNSAPDKSGLPSDRFSAERTGGSVSTLTIQRTQQEDSAVYLCASSRRTGGELFFGEGSRLTVL.